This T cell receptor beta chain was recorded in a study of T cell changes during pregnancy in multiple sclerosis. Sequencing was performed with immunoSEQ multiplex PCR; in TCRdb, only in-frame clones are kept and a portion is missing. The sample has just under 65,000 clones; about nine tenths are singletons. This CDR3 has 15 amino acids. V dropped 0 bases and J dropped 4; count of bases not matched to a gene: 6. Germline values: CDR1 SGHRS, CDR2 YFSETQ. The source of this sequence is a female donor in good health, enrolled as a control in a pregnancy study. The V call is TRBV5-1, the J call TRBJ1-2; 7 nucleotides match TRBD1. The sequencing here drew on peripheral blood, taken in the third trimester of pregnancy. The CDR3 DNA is TGCGCCAGCAGCTTGGAGGGGGCTCGTAGCTATGGCTACACCTTC. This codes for CASSLEGARSYGYTF.